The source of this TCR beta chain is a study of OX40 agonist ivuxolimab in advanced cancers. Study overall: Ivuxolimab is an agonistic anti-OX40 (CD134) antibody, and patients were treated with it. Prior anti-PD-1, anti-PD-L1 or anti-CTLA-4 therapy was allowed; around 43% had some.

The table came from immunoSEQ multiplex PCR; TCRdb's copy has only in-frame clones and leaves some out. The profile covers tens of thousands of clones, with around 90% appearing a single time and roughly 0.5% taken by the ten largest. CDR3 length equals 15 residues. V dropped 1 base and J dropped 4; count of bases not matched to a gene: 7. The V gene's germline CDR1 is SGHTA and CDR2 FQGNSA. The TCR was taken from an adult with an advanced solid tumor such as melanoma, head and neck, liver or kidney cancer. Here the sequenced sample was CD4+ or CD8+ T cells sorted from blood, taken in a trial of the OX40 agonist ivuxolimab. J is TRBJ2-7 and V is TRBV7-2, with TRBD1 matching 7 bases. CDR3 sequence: CASSLEGQIMYEQYF. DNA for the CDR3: TGTGCCAGCAGCTTAGAGGGACAGATTATGTACGAGCAGTACTTC.